The 28 T cell receptor beta chains below were found in one sample sequenced in a study of Graves' ophthalmopathy and Graves' hyperthyroidism. RNA transcripts were the source from which TCR beta CDR3 regions were amplified. HTBI primers were used in a first-round RT-PCR, which preceded a second-round multiplex PCR. From the multiplex PCR reads, TCRdb called clonotypes with MiXCR, one entry per CDR3 protein. The table has around 660,000 distinct CDR3 sequences, about two fifths seen once. Sequenced sample: peripheral blood. These receptors all stem from an adult man with Graves' ophthalmopathy.

This clonotype appeared many times. CDR3 in amino acids: CASRDYSYEQYF. As DNA, the CDR3 is TGTGCCAGCAGGGACTACTCCTACGAGCAGTACTTC. This chain connects TRBV19 to TRBJ2-7; TRBD2 agrees at 7 bases. V trimming: 9 bases; J trimming: 0 bases; junction bases outside the gene matches: 2. The length of the CDR3 is 12 residues. Germline CDR1 reads LNHDA; CDR2 reads SQIVND (reference sequence).

In this sample, this clonotype turned up many times. The chain combines TRBV2 with TRBJ2-2; D gene uncertain. This CDR3 is 13 amino acids long. The V gene's germline CDR1 is SNHLY and CDR2 FYNNEI. Between the trimmed V and J ends, which lost 8 bases and 1 base, there was a span of 8 bases. CDR3 bases: TGTGCCAGCGATATGGGGAACACCGGGGAGCTGTTTTTT. This sequence encodes CASDMGNTGELFF.

This chain joins TRBV2 and TRBJ1-5, with 7 bases fitting TRBD1. V shed 6 bases and J 15 bases; nucleotides not matched to a gene: 17. The CDR3 runs 14 residues. Germline V gives CDR1 SNHLY, CDR2 FYNNEI. CDR3: CASSSTQGGVLPHF. The DNA of the CDR3 is TGTGCCAGCAGCTCAACCCAGGGGGGCGTCCTGCCGCATTTT.

This clonotype was observed at least ten times. The rearrangement uses TRBV7-2 and TRBJ1-6; 7 nucleotides line up with TRBD1. Germline V gene data show CDR1 as SGHTA and CDR2 as FQGNSA. The CDR3 runs 13 residues. Trimming at V came to 7 bases and at J to 5 bases, leaving 2 bases not matched to a gene. The DNA of the CDR3 is TGTGCCAGCAAGGGGGCGCATAATTCACCCCTCCACTTT. This codes for CASKGAHNSPLHF.

The chain employs TRBV25-1 and TRBJ1-1; 12 bases align to TRBD1. The CDR3 covers 16 residues. The junction had 16 bases not matched to a gene; V was cut back by 7 bases and J by 10 bases. Germline values: CDR1 MGHDK, CDR2 SYGVNS. CDR3: CASTLEAGTGGLRAFF. The DNA for the CDR3 is TGTGCCAGCACCCTGGAGGCGGGGACAGGGGGCTTGCGAGCTTTCTTT.

This clonotype has only a few counts. The chain uses TRBV5-1 and TRBJ2-7; 9 positions match TRBD1. The V gene end was trimmed by 4 bases and the J gene end by 5 bases; junction bases not matched to a gene: 7. The CDR3 contains 14 residues. Germline CDR1 reads SGHRS; CDR2 reads YFSETQ. CDR3 protein: CASSPGQGINEQYF. CDR3 coding DNA: TGCGCCAGCAGCCCGGGACAGGGAATCAACGAGCAGTACTTC. Combining the CDR3 with reference TRBV5-1 and TRBJ2-7 gives the whole variable domain KAGVTQTPRYLIKTRGQQVTLSCSPISGHRSVSWYQQTPGQGLQFLFEYFSETQRNKGNFPGRFSGRQFSNSRSEMNVSTLELGDSALYLCASSPGQGINEQYFGPGTRLTVT.

The V gene is TRBV11-1, the J gene TRBJ2-5; 15 positions agree with TRBD2. Germline V gene sequence: CDR1 SGHAT, CDR2 FQDESV (reference sequence). There are 17 residues in the CDR3. With 3 bases clipped from V and 4 bases from J, the junction kept 6 bases outside the gene matches. CDR3 bases: TGTGCCAGCAGCTTCGGACTAGCGGGGGGGCGCGTAGAGACCCAGTACTTC. Translation: CASSFGLAGGRVETQYF.

The sample holds many counts of this clonotype. The junction does not match germline at one end; this may be a read error. The V and J genes are TRBV7-9 and TRBJ1-2; a weak D match, TRBD1 (5 bases). In germline, CDR1 is SEHNR, CDR2 FQNEAQ (reference sequence). The CDR3 loop spans 15 amino acids. CDR3 DNA: TGTGCCAGCAGCTTACAACCGGGACCTAACTATGGCCACACCTTC. This codes for CASSLQPGPNYGHTF.

This clonotype was recorded only once. The chain has TRBV20-1 and TRBJ2-7; TRBD2 agrees at 10 bases. The germline V gene has CDR1 DFQATT and CDR2 SNEGSKA (reference sequence). V lost 5 bases, J lost 2 bases, and 15 bases stayed unmatched. This CDR3 contains 17 residues. The CDR3 sequence: CSALTTSGICMPYEQYF. CDR3 in DNA: TGCAGTGCTCTGACCACTAGCGGGATTTGCATGCCCTACGAGCAGTACTTC.

The chain employs TRBV2 and TRBJ2-3; 7 bases match TRBD1. The germline V gene encodes CDR1 SNHLY and CDR2 FYNNEI. V lost 6 bases to trimming and J lost 0 bases; unmatched junction nucleotides: 9. This CDR3 spans 16 amino acids. The CDR3 nucleotides read TGTGCCAGCAGCGCCCGACAGGGTCCTAGCACAGATACGCAGTATTTT. As protein: CASSARQGPSTDTQYF.

As to this clonotype: Germline and junction disagree at one end, which may indicate a read error. The genes are TRBV10-3 and TRBJ1-5; TRBD1 agrees at 7 bases. Germline V CDR1 and CDR2: ENHRY, SYGVKD. This CDR3 has 17 residues. The CDR3 reads CASSVRTGGRRNQPQHF. The CDR3 DNA is TGTGCCAGCAGTGTACGGACAGGAGGAAGACGCAATCAGCCCCAGCATTTT.

This clonotype was picked up many times. The gene calls are TRBV9 and TRBJ2-7; 8 bases are shared with TRBD2. V lost 1 base and J lost 3; bases outside the gene matches: 9. The CDR3 has 16 residues. Germline CDR1 SGDLS, CDR2 YYNGEE. The CDR3 loop is CASSVSGGGLDYEQYF. The CDR3 DNA reads TGTGCCAGCAGCGTAAGCGGCGGGGGGCTCGACTACGAGCAGTACTTC. Combining the CDR3 with reference TRBV9 and TRBJ2-7 gives the whole variable domain DSGVTQTPKHLITATGQRVTLRCSPRSGDLSVYWYQQSLDQGLQFLIQYYNGEERAKGNILERFSAQQFPDLHSELNLSSLELGDSALYFCASSVSGGGLDYEQYFGPGTRLTVT.

The V call is TRBV7-6, the J call TRBJ1-6; 7 positions match TRBD1. The germline V gene encodes CDR1 SGHVS and CDR2 FNYEAQ. V lost 5 bases to trimming and J lost 9 bases; unmatched junction nucleotides: 13. The CDR3 consists of 16 residues. CDR3 in amino acids: CASSPGGRLRGSPLHF. In DNA, the CDR3 is TGTGCCAGCAGCCCAGGGGGACGCCTGAGGGGTTCACCCCTCCACTTT.

This clonotype was picked up many times. V usage is TRBV5-1 and J usage is TRBJ1-2; D possibly corresponds to TRBD1 (6 bases). V lost 4 bases and J 6 bases, leaving 13 bases between the germline ends. The CDR3 is 13 residues long. In germline, CDR1 is SGHRS, CDR2 YFSETQ. CDR3 amino acids: CASSPTGSNGYTF. CDR3 nucleotides: TGCGCCAGCAGCCCAACAGGGTCCAATGGCTACACCTTC.

This clonotype was recorded many times. V and J are TRBV11-2 and TRBJ2-5; 8 bases line up with TRBD1. Germline lookup yields CDR1 SGHAT and CDR2 FQNNGV. Trimming removed 1 base from V and 3 bases from J; junction bases left unmatched: 7. CDR3 size: 16 residues. Written as DNA, the CDR3 is TGTGCCAGCAGCTTAGGGTCAGGGGGCGCGGAAGAGACCCAGTACTTC. Protein sequence: CASSLGSGGAEETQYF.

For this clonotype: Without the conserved terminal phenylalanine or tryptophan, this CDR3 likely stems from a read error. The chain links TRBV7-2 to TRBJ1-1, with TRBD1 as a possible D gene (5 bases). CDR3 length equals 14 residues. CDR1 is SGHTA, CDR2 FQGNSA, per germline. V was shortened by 1 base and J by 1 base, with 7 bases between the two germline ends. In DNA, the CDR3 is TGTGCCAGCAGCTTAGGGACACCGAACACTGAAGCTTTCCTT. This encodes CASSLGTPNTEAFL.

This chain uses TRBV2 with TRBJ1-4; TRBD1 is a possible D gene (5 bases). Trimming cost V 9 bases and J 7 bases, with 21 bases left between them. The CDR3 has 15 residues. Germline CDR1 and CDR2: SNHLY and FYNNEI. CDR3 residues: CASKGDLLGTEKLFF. CDR3 in DNA: TGTGCCAGTAAGGGTGACCTTTTAGGGACTGAAAAACTGTTTTTT.

V usage is TRBV6-2 or TRBV6-3 and J usage is TRBJ1-1; D gene uncertain. V was pared by 7 bases and J by 4 bases, with 13 bases between. This CDR3 has 13 amino acids. CDR1 and CDR2 from the germline V gene are MNHEY and SVGEGT. CDR3 bases: TGTGCCAGCACTCTGATAGCTGGCACTGAAGCTTTCTTT. Its protein is CASTLIAGTEAFF.

This clonotype was recorded many times. The rearrangement joins TRBV2 to TRBJ1-6; D not resolved. This CDR3 comprises 13 residues. Germline CDR1 is SNHLY and CDR2 is FYNNEI. V lost 3 bases and J 9 bases, leaving 9 bases between the germline ends. The CDR3 nucleotides read TGTGCCAGCAGTGACGTGGGTAGTTCACCCCTCCACTTT. It codes for CASSDVGSSPLHF. Combining the CDR3 with reference TRBV2 and TRBJ1-6 gives the whole variable domain EPEVTQTPSHQVTQMGQEVILRCVPISNHLYFYWYRQILGQKVEFLVSFYNNEISEKSEIFDDQFSVERPDGSNFTLKIRSTKLEDSAMYFCASSDVGSSPLHFGNGTRLTVT.

On this clonotype itself: A read error is likely, as this CDR3 ends without the conserved phenylalanine or tryptophan. The DNA is left out, because the CDR3 cannot be placed on it with certainty; the CDR3 is given as TCRdb lists it. The genes are TRBV29-1 and TRBJ1-1. The CDR3 region is 10 residues in length, termini included. The V gene's germline CDR1 is SQVTM and CDR2 ANQGSEA. CDR3: CSVEDRRANY.

This clonotype was detected ten times or more. The CDR3 spells CASSASSGNTIYF. The CDR3 DNA sequence: TGCGCCAGCAGCGCGTCCTCTGGAAACACCATATATTTT. The gene calls are TRBV5-1 and TRBJ1-3, with no clear D. V lost 4 bases to trimming and J lost 0 bases, with 5 bases between them. CDR3 length: 13 residues. The germline V gene has CDR1 SGHRS and CDR2 YFSETQ.

Remarks on this clonotype: A much larger clone differs from this one at a single base, so this may be a read error. The chain recombines TRBV6-1 with TRBJ2-7; 8 bases agree with TRBD1. There are 11 residues in the CDR3. Germline V gives CDR1 MNHNS, CDR2 SASEGT. CDR3 residues: CASSDRGVRDF. In nucleotides, the CDR3 is TGTGCCAGCAGCGACAGGGGAGTGCGGGACTTC.

The J gene is TRBJ2-5, the V gene TRBV10-3; no definite D call. Germline CDR1 ENHRY, CDR2 SYGVKD. The CDR3 runs 12 residues. Trimming cost V 6 bases and J 1 base, with 6 bases left between them. CDR3 loop: CAIRTFQETQYF. CDR3 bases: TGTGCCATCAGGACATTCCAAGAGACCCAGTACTTC.

There are many counts of this clonotype. The chain links TRBV20-1 to TRBJ2-5, with D possibly matching TRBD2 (6 bases). This CDR3 has 13 amino acids. Germline V gene sequence: CDR1 DFQATT, CDR2 SNEGSKA (reference sequence). Trimming removed 4 bases from V and 5 bases from J, with 14 bases in between. The CDR3 here is CSATLGGGETQYF. The CDR3 nucleotides read TGCAGTGCTACCTTGGGGGGTGGGGAGACCCAGTACTTC.

This clonotype was counted many times. The gene calls are TRBV10-2 and TRBJ1-5; D is unclear. The germline CDR1 and CDR2 sequences are WSHSY and SAAADI. The ends were cut back, 3 bases at V and 0 bases at J, with 9 bases in the middle. This CDR3 comprises 15 residues. CDR3 region: CASSDMVYSNQPQHF. The CDR3 coding sequence is TGCGCCAGCAGTGATATGGTATATAGCAATCAGCCCCAGCATTTT.

This chain links TRBV9 with TRBJ2-7; TRBD1 or TRBD2 may be the D gene (5 bases each). Between the trimmed V and J ends, which lost 8 bases and 1 base, there was a span of 16 bases. Looked up from germline, CDR1 is SGDLS and CDR2 is YYNGEE. CDR3 size: 14 residues. CDR3 residues: CASSPCGGSYEQYF. The CDR3 nucleotides are TGTGCCAGTAGCCCCTGTGGGGGTTCCTACGAGCAGTACTTC. Full variable domain (missing parts from reference TRBV9 and TRBJ2-7): DSGVTQTPKHLITATGQRVTLRCSPRSGDLSVYWYQQSLDQGLQFLIQYYNGEERAKGNILERFSAQQFPDLHSELNLSSLELGDSALYFCASSPCGGSYEQYFGPGTRLTVT.

In the case of this clonotype: The junction departs from germline at one end; a sequencing error may be responsible. CDR3 sequence reads: CASSSGGGGNTEAFF. CDR3 nucleotides: TGTGCCAGCAGTTCGGGGGGTGGGGGGAACACTGAAGCTTTCTTT. This chain uses TRBV10-3 with TRBJ1-1; D might be TRBD1 (5 bases). Germline CDR1 ENHRY, CDR2 SYGVKD. The CDR3 spans 15 residues.

This chain links TRBV29-1 with TRBJ1-3; TRBD1 matches at 7 bases. The trim removed 6 bases at V and 8 bases at J, leaving 10 bases unmatched. Germline loops: CDR1 SQVTM, CDR2 ANQGSEA. This CDR3 is built from 13 residues. In DNA form, the CDR3 reads TGCAGCGTCCCAGGGGGGTTTGGCTACACCATATATTTT. Protein product: CSVPGGFGYTIYF.